A selection of T cell receptor beta chains follows, all from one sample in a study of blood T cells in healthy people across ages. Each CDR3 protein is one row after TCRdb ran MiXCR on the 5' RACE reads. The repertoire holds 1.5 million to 2 million distinct CDR3 sequences, with 28% as singletons. Sequencing was done on a sample of blood. These TCRs come from a woman in her 30s in good health. Both conserved end residues are part of each CDR3. Fields, in order: J gene, clone size, D gene, V gene, CDR3 protein, CDR3 DNA. D genes are given only for firm matches. Part of the rows lack a size; the others show once, few, many or a class for expanded clones.

TRBJ2-6 | . | TRBD2 | TRBV7-9 | CASNRLAGAAGANVLTF | TGTGCCAGCAACCGACTAGCGGGAGCCGCTGGGGCCAACGTCCTGACTTTC
TRBJ2-5 | . | TRBD2 | TRBV12-3/TRBV12-4 | CASSLSAQAGVQYF | TGTGCCAGCAGTTTATCGGCGCAAGCGGGGGTGCAGTACTTC
TRBJ2-1 | . | . | TRBV3-1 | CASSPAGSYNEQFF | TGTGCCAGCAGCCCGGCCGGTTCCTACAATGAGCAGTTCTTC
TRBJ2-1 | . | . | TRBV7-2 | CASSLRREQNEQFF | TGTGCCAGCAGCTTACGGAGGGAGCAGAATGAGCAGTTCTTC
TRBJ1-2 | . | . | TRBV7-9 | CASTSGERYTF | TGTGCCAGTACCTCAGGGGAGCGCTACACCTTC
TRBJ2-7 | many | . | TRBV29-1 | CSVGNWDKREQYF | TGCAGCGTCGGAAACTGGGACAAACGCGAGCAGTACTTC
TRBJ2-2 | . | TRBD2 | TRBV5-1 | CASSLEGTSNSGELFF | TGCGCCAGCAGCTTGGAGGGGACTAGCAATTCCGGGGAGCTGTTTTTT
TRBJ2-4 | few | . | TRBV20-1 | CSAREAHIQYF | TGCAGTGCTAGAGAGGCACACATTCAGTACTTC
TRBJ2-1 | . | TRBD2 | TRBV7-3 | CASSLMGLAGGKEQFF | TGTGCCAGCAGCTTAATGGGGCTAGCGGGGGGGAAGGAGCAGTTCTTC
TRBJ2-5 | many | TRBD1 | TRBV29-1 | CSVELPGTEIQETQYF | TGCAGCGTTGAGCTCCCCGGGACAGAAATACAAGAGACCCAGTACTTC
TRBJ2-4 | few | . | TRBV7-2 | CASSFSIRLLAKNIQYF | TGTGCCAGCAGCTTTTCGATCAGATTGCTTGCCAAAAACATTCAGTACTTC
TRBJ1-5 | few | . | TRBV15 | CATSGGSYSNQPQHF | TGTGCCACCAGCGGCGGGAGTTATAGCAATCAGCCCCAGCATTTT
TRBJ2-7 | . | . | TRBV7-2 | CASSRRGVGYEQYF | TGTGCCAGCAGCCGAAGGGGGGTCGGCTACGAGCAGTACTTC
TRBJ2-3 | . | TRBD2 | TRBV20-1 | CSARGLSSGGAISTDTQYF | TGCAGTGCTAGAGGGTTGTCTAGCGGGGGGGCCATAAGCACAGATACGCAGTATTTT
TRBJ1-2 | many | . | TRBV7-9 | CASSFVQETYGYTF | TGTGCCAGCAGCTTTGTTCAGGAGACCTATGGCTACACCTTC
TRBJ2-1 | many | . | TRBV25-1 | CASSETSFNEQFF | TGTGCCAGCAGTGAGACTTCTTTCAATGAGCAGTTCTTC
TRBJ2-4 | few | TRBD1 | TRBV5-1 | CASSTNRGEQYF | TGCGCCAGCAGCACAAACAGGGGAGAGCAGTACTTC
TRBJ1-2 | few | . | TRBV7-2 | CASSSRTDPNYGYTF | TGTGCCAGCAGCTCACGGACAGACCCTAACTATGGCTACACCTTC
TRBJ1-2 | few | . | TRBV29-1 | CSAGTGTRYTF | TGCAGCGCTGGAACCGGGACCCGCTACACCTTC
TRBJ1-2 | few | . | TRBV12-5 | CASAEIYGYTF | TGTGCTAGTGCGGAAATCTATGGCTACACCTTC
TRBJ2-1 | few | TRBD2 | TRBV5-1 | CASSPPTSGKYNEQFF | TGCGCCAGCAGCCCTCCAACTAGCGGAAAGTACAATGAGCAGTTCTTC
TRBJ2-3 | . | . | TRBV5-1 | CASTWGPGRESADTQYF | TGCGCCAGCACGTGGGGGCCGGGAAGGGAGAGCGCAGATACGCAGTATTTT
TRBJ1-1 | few | . | TRBV20-1 | CSAFGQLNTEAFF | TGCAGTGCTTTTGGACAGCTCAACACTGAAGCTTTCTTT
TRBJ1-1 | . | . | TRBV20-1 | CSAREVRGRWTEAFF | TGCAGTGCTAGAGAGGTACGGGGTCGGTGGACTGAAGCTTTCTTT
TRBJ2-2 | . | TRBD1 | TRBV9 | CASSALTGGGTGELFF | TGTGCCAGCAGCGCCTTGACAGGGGGAGGAACCGGGGAGCTGTTTTTT
TRBJ2-7 | few | TRBD2 | TRBV7-2 | CASSARGEIYYEQYF | TGTGCCAGCAGCGCGCGGGGGGAGATTTACTACGAGCAGTACTTC
TRBJ2-7 | many | . | TRBV7-2 | CASSLEAGYYEQYF | TGTGCCAGCAGCTTAGAGGCGGGGTACTACGAGCAGTACTTC
TRBJ2-3 | once | TRBD2 | TRBV20-1 | CSARWTSGTDAQYF | TGTAGTGCTAGATGGACTAGCGGAACAGATGCGCAGTATTTT
TRBJ2-3 | few | . | TRBV7-3 | CASGLNSGDTQYF | TGTGCCAGCGGCTTAAATTCGGGCGATACGCAGTATTTT
TRBJ2-5 | . | . | TRBV7-2 | CASRGGRQGGETQYF | TGTGCCAGCAGGGGGGGGAGACAGGGAGGGGAGACCCAGTACTTC
TRBJ2-5 | few | . | TRBV13 | CASSSPSGVGETQYF | TGTGCCAGCAGCTCGCCGTCCGGTGTTGGGGAGACCCAGTACTTC
TRBJ2-1 | . | . | TRBV28 | CSSRKGWGNEQFF | TGTTCCAGCAGGAAAGGGTGGGGGAATGAGCAGTTCTTC
TRBJ2-7 | . | TRBD1 | TRBV6-5 | CASSYRGTGVTRATEQYF | TGTGCCAGCAGTTACAGGGGGACAGGGGTCACAAGGGCTACGGAGCAGTACTTC
TRBJ1-2 | few | . | TRBV20-1 | CSAYPGGAFTYGYTF | TGCAGTGCTTATCCGGGGGGTGCTTTTACCTATGGCTACACCTTC
TRBJ2-7 | few | . | TRBV14 | CASSHTVGRGATYEQYF | TGTGCCAGCAGCCATACCGTCGGACGGGGAGCGACCTACGAGCAGTACTTC
TRBJ2-4 | . | TRBD2 | TRBV5-1 | CASSSGALYNEQYF | TGCGCCAGCAGTAGCGGGGCCTTATACAATGAGCAGTACTTC
TRBJ2-3 | . | . | TRBV20-1 | CSARVRTTDTQYF | TGCAGTGCTAGAGTCCGTACCACAGATACGCAGTATTTT
TRBJ2-7 | few | TRBD2 | TRBV15 | CATSSSRAGGTADYEQYF | TGTGCCACCAGCAGCAGTAGGGCGGGGGGGACCGCTGATTACGAGCAGTACTTC
TRBJ2-1 | few | TRBD2 | TRBV10-3 | CAISDLTPTSGGTYNEQFF | TGTGCCATCAGTGACCTAACCCCAACTAGCGGGGGAACCTACAATGAGCAGTTCTTC
TRBJ2-1 | few | TRBD1 | TRBV18 | CASSPSRQGEGRFF | TGTGCCAGCTCACCATCGAGACAGGGTGAGGGCAGGTTCTTC
TRBJ1-2 | many | . | TRBV12-3/TRBV12-4 | CASGRGAGYGYTF | TGTGCCAGCGGCCGGGGGGCCGGCTATGGCTACACCTTC
TRBJ2-3 | . | TRBD2 | TRBV7-3 | CASSLTNSGNTDTQYF | TGTGCCAGCAGCTTAACGAACAGCGGGAACACAGATACGCAGTATTTT
TRBJ2-1 | few | TRBD2 | TRBV5-5 | CASSDGTSGRAYYNEQFF | TGTGCCAGCAGCGACGGGACTAGCGGGAGGGCGTACTACAATGAGCAGTTCTTC
TRBJ2-7 | . | . | TRBV11-2 | CASSLERGLGYEQYF | TGTGCCAGCAGCTTAGAGCGGGGCTTAGGTTACGAGCAGTACTTC
TRBJ2-3 | . | . | TRBV28 | CAGGAGTDTQYF | TGTGCCGGGGGGGCCGGCACAGATACGCAGTATTTT
TRBJ1-5 | . | . | TRBV28 | CASSLRQGPSYQPQHF | TGTGCCAGCAGCCTCCGACAAGGGCCTTCTTATCAGCCCCAGCATTTT
TRBJ2-4 | once | . | TRBV5-1 | CASSPGPPPGNIQYF | TGCGCCAGCAGCCCCGGACCCCCTCCAGGGAACATTCAGTACTTC
TRBJ2-1 | . | TRBD2 | TRBV20-1 | CSARGAGGWYNEQFF | TGCAGTGCTCGGGGAGCGGGAGGGTGGTACAATGAGCAGTTCTTC
TRBJ1-5 | . | . | TRBV28 | CASSFGQGTQPQHF | TGTGCCAGCAGCTTCGGCCAGGGTACCCAGCCCCAGCATTTT
TRBJ2-3 | few | TRBD2 | TRBV27 | CASSLGEGMVDTQYF | TGTGCCAGCAGTTTAGGGGAGGGAATGGTGGATACGCAGTATTTT
TRBJ2-4 | few | . | TRBV20-1 | CSATHRGPQYF | TGCAGTGCTACTCACCGGGGTCCACAGTACTTC
TRBJ2-7 | few | . | TRBV29-1 | CSVRVFGGESSYEQYF | TGCAGCGTCCGGGTTTTCGGGGGCGAGAGCTCCTACGAGCAGTACTTC
TRBJ2-1 | few | . | TRBV3-1 | CASSPDGTEQFF | TGTGCCAGCAGCCCCGACGGGACTGAGCAGTTCTTC
TRBJ1-2 | few | TRBD1 | TRBV20-1 | CSARVAGTGGDRDGYTF | TGCAGTGCTAGAGTAGCCGGGACAGGGGGCGATCGGGATGGCTACACCTTC
TRBJ2-5 | few | TRBD2 | TRBV6-1 | CASSTGTSIETQYF | TGTGCCAGCAGTACCGGGACTAGCATTGAGACCCAGTACTTC
TRBJ2-4 | many | . | TRBV7-2 | CASSLQRLAKNIQYF | TGTGCCAGCAGCCTCCAGCGGCTAGCCAAAAACATTCAGTACTTC
TRBJ1-5 | . | . | TRBV12-3/TRBV12-4 | CASSLSRALNQPQHF | TGTGCCAGCAGTTTATCAAGGGCCCTCAATCAGCCCCAGCATTTT
TRBJ2-7 | . | TRBD2 | TRBV7-6 | CASSLAGLAGGNEQYF | TGTGCCAGCAGCTTAGCGGGACTAGCGGGAGGGAACGAGCAGTACTTC
TRBJ1-1 | few | TRBD1 | TRBV20-1 | CSARHDRGNEDTEAFF | TGCAGTGCTAGACACGACAGGGGGAATGAGGACACTGAAGCTTTCTTT